This TCR beta chain was obtained from a study of CXCR3-negative and CXCR3-positive naive CD8 T cells. On the study more broadly: The libraries yielded some 150 million TRB reads, about 1.5 +/- 0.3 million each. Whole-study findings and limits: Researchers report that CXCR3-positive naive cells carry more hydrophobic TRB CDR3s than CXCR3-negative naive cells.

Germline assignment: CDR1 SGHTA and CDR2 FQGNSA. The CDR3 runs 14 residues. The authors prepared UMI-labeled TRB cDNA libraries by 5' RACE. TCRdb re-called the 5' RACE reads, yielding one record per CDR3 amino acid sequence without DNA. Its clone listing holds about 53,000 distinct CDR3 sequences. Note on this clonotype: Its target is unknown.

Sequenced input: naive CXCR3+ CD8+ T cells from blood. Documented subset: CD45RO-CCR7+CD27+CD95- naive CD8+ T cells expressing CXCR3 (TNR3+). The TCR was taken from a human donor in good health. Some clones in this sample may be carry-over from other donors' samples. The chain combines TRBV7-2 with TRBJ2-5; no DNA is available, so the TRBD2 call from TCRdb remains unchecked. The CDR3 protein is CASTRLGYQETQYF.